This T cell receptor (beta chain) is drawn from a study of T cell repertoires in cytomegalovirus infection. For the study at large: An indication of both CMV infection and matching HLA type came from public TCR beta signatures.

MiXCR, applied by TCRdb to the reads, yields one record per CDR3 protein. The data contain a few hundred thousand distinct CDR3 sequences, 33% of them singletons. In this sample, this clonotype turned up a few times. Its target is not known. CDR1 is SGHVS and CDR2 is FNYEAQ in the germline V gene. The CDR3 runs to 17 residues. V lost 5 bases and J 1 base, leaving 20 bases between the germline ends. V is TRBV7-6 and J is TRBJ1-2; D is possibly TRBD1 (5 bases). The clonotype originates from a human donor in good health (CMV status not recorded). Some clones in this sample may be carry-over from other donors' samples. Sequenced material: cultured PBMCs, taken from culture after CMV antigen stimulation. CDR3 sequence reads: CASSPRVFGANNYGYTF. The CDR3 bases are TGTGCCAGCAGCCCGAGGGTGTTCGGGGCGAATAACTATGGCTACACCTTC.